Listed here is a single T cell receptor (beta chain). This entry is derived from a study of T cell changes during pregnancy in multiple sclerosis. TCRdb's copy holds only in-frame clones and misses some; the assay was immunoSEQ multiplex PCR. The data hold 70,000 to 100,000 clones, with more than 85% observed a single time. The sample here was peripheral blood, taken in the first trimester of pregnancy. The source of this sequence is a female donor with multiple sclerosis, enrolled in a pregnancy study.

The CDR3 sequence is CATGESLSRYEQYF. DNA of the CDR3: TGTGCCACGGGGGAGAGTCTATCGCGCTACGAGCAGTACTTC. The chain is built from TRBV19 and TRBJ2-7, with D possibly matching TRBD2 (6 bases). This CDR3 is 14 amino acids long. The germline CDR1 and CDR2 sequences are LNHDA and SQIVND (reference sequence). V was cut by 10 bases and J by 3 bases, with 19 bases left in between.